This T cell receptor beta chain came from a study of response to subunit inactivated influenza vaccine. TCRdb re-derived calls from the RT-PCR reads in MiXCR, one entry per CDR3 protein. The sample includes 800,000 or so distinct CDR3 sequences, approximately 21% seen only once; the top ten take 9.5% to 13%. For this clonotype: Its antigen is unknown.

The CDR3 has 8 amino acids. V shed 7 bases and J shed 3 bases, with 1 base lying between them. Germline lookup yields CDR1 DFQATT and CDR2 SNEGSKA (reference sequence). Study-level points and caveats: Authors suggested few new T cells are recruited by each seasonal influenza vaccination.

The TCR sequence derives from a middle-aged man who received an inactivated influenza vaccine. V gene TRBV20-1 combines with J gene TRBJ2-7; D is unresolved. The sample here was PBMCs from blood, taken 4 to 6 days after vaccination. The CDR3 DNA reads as TGCAGTGTCTACGAGCAGTACTTC. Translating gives CSVYEQYF.